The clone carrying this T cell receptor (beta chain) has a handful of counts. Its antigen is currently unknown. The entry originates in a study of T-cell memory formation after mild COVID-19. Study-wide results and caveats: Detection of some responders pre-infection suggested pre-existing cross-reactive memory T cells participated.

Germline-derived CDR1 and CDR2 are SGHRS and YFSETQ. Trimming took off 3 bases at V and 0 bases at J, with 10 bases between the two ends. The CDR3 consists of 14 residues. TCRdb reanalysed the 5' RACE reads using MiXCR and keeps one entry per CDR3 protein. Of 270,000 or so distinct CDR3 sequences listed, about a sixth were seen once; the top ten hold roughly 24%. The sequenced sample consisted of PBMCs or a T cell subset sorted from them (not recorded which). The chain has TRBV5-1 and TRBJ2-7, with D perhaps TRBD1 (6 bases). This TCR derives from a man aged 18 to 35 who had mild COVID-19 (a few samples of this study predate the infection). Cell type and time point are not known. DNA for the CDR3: TGCGCCAGCAGCTGGGACACCAGCTCCTACGAGCAGTACGTC. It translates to CASSWDTSSYEQYV.